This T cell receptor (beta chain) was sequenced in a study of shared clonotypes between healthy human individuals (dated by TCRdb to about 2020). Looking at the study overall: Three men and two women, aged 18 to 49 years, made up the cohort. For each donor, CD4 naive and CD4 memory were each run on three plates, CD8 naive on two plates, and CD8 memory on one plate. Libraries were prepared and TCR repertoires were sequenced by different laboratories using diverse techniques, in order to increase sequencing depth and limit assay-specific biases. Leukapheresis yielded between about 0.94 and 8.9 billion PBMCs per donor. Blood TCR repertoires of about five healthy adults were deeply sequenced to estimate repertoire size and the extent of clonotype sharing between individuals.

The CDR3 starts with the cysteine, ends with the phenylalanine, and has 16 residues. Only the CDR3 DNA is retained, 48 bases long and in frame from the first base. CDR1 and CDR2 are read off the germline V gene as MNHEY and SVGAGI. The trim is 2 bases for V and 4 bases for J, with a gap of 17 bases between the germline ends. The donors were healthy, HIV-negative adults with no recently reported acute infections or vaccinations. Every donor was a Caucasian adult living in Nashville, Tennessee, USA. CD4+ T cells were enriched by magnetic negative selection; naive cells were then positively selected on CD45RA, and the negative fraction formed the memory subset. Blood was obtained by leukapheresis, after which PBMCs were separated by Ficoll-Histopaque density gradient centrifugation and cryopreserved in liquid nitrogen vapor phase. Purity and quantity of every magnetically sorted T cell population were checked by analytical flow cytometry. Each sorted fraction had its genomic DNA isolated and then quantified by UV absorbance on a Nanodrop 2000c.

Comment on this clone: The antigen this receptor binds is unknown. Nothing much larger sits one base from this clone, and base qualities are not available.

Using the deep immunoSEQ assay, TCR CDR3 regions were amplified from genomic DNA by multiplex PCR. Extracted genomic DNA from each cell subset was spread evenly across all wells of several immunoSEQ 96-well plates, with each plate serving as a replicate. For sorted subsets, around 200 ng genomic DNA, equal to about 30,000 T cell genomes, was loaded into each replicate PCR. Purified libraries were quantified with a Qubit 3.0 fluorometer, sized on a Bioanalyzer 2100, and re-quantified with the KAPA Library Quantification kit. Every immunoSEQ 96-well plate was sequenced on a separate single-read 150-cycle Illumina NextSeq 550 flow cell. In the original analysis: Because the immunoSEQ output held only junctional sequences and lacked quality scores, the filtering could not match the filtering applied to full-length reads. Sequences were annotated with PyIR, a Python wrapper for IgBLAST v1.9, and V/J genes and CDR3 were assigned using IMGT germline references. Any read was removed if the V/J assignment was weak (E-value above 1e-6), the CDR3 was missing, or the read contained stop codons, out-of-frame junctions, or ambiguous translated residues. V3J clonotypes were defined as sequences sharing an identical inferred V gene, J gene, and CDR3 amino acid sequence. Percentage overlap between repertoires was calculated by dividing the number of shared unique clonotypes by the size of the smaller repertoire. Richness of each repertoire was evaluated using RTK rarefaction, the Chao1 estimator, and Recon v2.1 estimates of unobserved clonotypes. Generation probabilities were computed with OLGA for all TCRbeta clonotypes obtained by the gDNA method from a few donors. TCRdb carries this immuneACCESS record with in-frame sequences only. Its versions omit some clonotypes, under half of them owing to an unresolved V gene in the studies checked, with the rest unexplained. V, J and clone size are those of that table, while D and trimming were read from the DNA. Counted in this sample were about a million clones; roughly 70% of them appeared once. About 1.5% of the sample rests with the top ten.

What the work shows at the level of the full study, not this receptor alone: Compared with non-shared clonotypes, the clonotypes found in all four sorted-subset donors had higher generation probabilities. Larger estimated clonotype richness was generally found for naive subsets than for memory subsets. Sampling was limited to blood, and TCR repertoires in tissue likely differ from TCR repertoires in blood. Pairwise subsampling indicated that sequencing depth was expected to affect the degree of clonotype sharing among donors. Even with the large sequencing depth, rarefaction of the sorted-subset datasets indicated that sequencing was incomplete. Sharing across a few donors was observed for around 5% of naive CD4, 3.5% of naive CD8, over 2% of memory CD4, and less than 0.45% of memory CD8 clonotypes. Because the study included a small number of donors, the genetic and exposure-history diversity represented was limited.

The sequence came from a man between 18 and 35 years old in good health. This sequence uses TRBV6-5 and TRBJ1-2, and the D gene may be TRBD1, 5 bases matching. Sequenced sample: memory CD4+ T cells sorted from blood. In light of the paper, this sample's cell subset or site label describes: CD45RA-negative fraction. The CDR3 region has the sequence CASSYDIQGTGYGYTF. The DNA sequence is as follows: TGTGCCAGCAGTTACGACATCCAGGGCACTGGCTATGGCTACACCTTC.